One TCR beta chain is described in this entry. Its antigen remains unknown. The sample belongs to a study of cytotoxic CD8 clonotypes in ibrutinib-treated CLL. Study-wide context: Investigators reported some 24 partial and 2 complete responses; after median roughly 70 months, about 15 patients remained remitted and about twelve progressed. Average yields of approximately 230,000 productive templates and about 97,000 productive rearrangements characterized the samples. Overall study findings and caveats: Public clonotypes, rarely seen, contracted or held steady on treatment. Baseline clonality, higher than in age-matched healthy donors, tracked circulating CD8+ T-cell counts.

Clones were sequenced by immunoSEQ multiplex PCR, and TCRdb holds only the in-frame ones, with some missing. The sample records approximately 190,000 clones, around 75% being singletons. The sequencing here drew on PBMCs, taken after 12 months of ibrutinib treatment. The sequence was collected from a human donor with chronic lymphocytic leukemia.

The CDR3, as DNA: TGTGCCAGCAGTGCAACGGGACGCAGCAATCAGCCCCAGCATTTT. Amino acid sequence: CASSATGRSNQPQHF. The genes are TRBV27 and TRBJ1-5, with D perhaps TRBD1 (5 bases). This CDR3 is built from 15 residues. The V end lost 5 bases, the J end lost 1 base, and 12 bases lay between the germline ends. Germline V lookup: CDR1 MNHEY, CDR2 SMNVEV (reference sequence).